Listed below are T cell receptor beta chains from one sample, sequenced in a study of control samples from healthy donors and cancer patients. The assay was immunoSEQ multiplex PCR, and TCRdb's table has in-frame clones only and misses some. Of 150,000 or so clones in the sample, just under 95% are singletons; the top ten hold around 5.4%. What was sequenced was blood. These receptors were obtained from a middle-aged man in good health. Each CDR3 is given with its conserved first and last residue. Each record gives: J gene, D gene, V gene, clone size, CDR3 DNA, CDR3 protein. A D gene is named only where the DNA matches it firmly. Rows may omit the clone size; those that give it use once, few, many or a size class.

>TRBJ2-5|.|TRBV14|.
TGTGCCAGCAGCCAATGGGGAAGGGGCCGCGAGACCCAGTACTTC
CASSQWGRGRETQYF
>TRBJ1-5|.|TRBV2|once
TGTGCCAGCAGTGTCCGCAATCAGCCCCAGCATTTT
CASSVRNQPQHF
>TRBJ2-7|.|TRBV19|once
TGTGCCAGTAGTATAGATTCCGGCTACGAGCAGTACTTC
CASSIDSGYEQYF
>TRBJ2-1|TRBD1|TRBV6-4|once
TGTGCCAGCAGTGACTCGACAGGGGGTTCCTACAATGAGCAGTTCTTC
CASSDSTGGSYNEQFF
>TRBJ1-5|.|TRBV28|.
TGTGCCAGCAGTAAAAGCCAGGGTAATCAGCCCCAGCATTTT
CASSKSQGNQPQHF
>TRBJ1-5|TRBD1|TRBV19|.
TGTGCCAGTAGAAGGGGGGGACAGAGCAATCAGCCCCAGCATTTT
CASRRGGQSNQPQHF
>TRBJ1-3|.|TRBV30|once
TGTGCCTGGAGTGTAGGGGTTTCTGGAAACACCATATATTTT
CAWSVGVSGNTIYF
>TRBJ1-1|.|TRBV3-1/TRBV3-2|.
TGTGCCAGCAGCCAAGGGGGAAATGGACAAGCTTTCTTT
CASSQGGNGQAFF
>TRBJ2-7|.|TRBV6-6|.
TGTGCCAGCAGTCCCCAGGGCCACGAGCAGTACTTC
CASSPQGHEQYF
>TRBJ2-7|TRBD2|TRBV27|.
TGTGCCAGCAGTTCGAACAGCGTGGTTCAGACTAGCGGGGCCTACGAGCAGTACTTC
CASSSNSVVQTSGAYEQYF
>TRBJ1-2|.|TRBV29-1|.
TGCAGCGTTGCGGGGATAAATGGCTACACCTTC
CSVAGINGYTF
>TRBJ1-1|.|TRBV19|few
TGTGCCAGTAACCCCGGCGGAGGGCACGGCACTGAAGCTTTCTTT
CASNPGGGHGTEAFF
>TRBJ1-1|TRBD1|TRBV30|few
TGTGCCTTATACCGGGACAGGGCGAAGAACACTGAAGCTTTCTTT
CALYRDRAKNTEAFF
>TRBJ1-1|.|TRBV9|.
TGTGCCAGCAGCTCACATGGGACGGGTGAAGCTTTCTTT
CASSSHGTGEAFF
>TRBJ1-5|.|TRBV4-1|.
TGCGCCAGCAGCCAAAGAACGGGGGATCAGCCCCAGCATTTT
CASSQRTGDQPQHF
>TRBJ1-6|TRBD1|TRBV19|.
TGTGCCAGTAGTCAGGACAGGAGGTCACCCCTCCACTTT
CASSQDRRSPLHF
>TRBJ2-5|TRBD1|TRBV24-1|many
TGTGCCACCAGTGACTCCGGGACAGGGAATCAAGAGACCCAGTACTTC
CATSDSGTGNQETQYF
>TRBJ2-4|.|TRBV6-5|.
TGTGCCAGCAGTTACTCGATTAGCGGAGCCAAAAACATTCAGTACTTC
CASSYSISGAKNIQYF
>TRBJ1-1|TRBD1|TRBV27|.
TGTGCCAGCAGGCGACAGGGGGGCCTGTCTGAAGCTTTCTTT
CASRRQGGLSEAFF
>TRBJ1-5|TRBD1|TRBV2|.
TGTGCCAGCAAAGCAGGGGGCGTGTGGAATCAGCCCCAGCATTTT
CASKAGGVWNQPQHF
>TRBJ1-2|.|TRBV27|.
TGTGCCAGCAGTTACCGGGGGCATTATGGCTACACCTTC
CASSYRGHYGYTF
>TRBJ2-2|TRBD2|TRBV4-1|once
TGCGCCAGCAGCCAACTAGCGGGGCTGGTCGGGGAGCTGTTTTTT
CASSQLAGLVGELFF
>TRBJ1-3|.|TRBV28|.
TGTGCCAGCAGTGGGCCCTCACATACGGGGGGAAACACCATATATTTT
CASSGPSHTGGNTIYF
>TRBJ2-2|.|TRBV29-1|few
TGCAGCGTCCGACGGCCGAACACCGGGGAGCTGTTTTTT
CSVRRPNTGELFF
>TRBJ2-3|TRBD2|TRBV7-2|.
TGTGCCAGCAGTTCCCGGGGTAGCGGGGGGTTGAAGAATACGCAGTATTTT
CASSSRGSGGLKNTQYF
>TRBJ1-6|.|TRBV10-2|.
TGCGCCAGCAGTGTAGGCAGGGAGGGTTCACCCCTCCACTTT
CASSVGREGSPLHF
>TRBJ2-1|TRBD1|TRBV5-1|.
TGCGCCAGCAGCGCAGGAGACAGGGGGCCGGTCTTC
CASSAGDRGPVF
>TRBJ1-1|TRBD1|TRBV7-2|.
TGTGCCAGCAGCTTAGTCCGGACAGGGGGTTCTGAAGCTTTCTTT
CASSLVRTGGSEAFF
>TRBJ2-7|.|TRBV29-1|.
TGCAGCGTTGAAGTCCTAGGCAGGGGTACCTACGAGCAGTACTTC
CSVEVLGRGTYEQYF
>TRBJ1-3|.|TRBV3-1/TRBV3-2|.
TGTGCCAGCAGCGGCCAGGGGCTTGGGGGAAACACCATATATTTT
CASSGQGLGGNTIYF
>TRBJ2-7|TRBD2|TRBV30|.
TGTGCCTGGGTGAGCGGGGGGACCCTCTACGAGCAGTACTTC
CAWVSGGTLYEQYF